This entry lists 23 T cell receptor beta chains sequenced from one sample in a study of metastatic and nonmetastatic thyroid tumors (dated by TCRdb to about 2020). The library was generated by PCR. Sequenced on an Illumina HiSeq 4000. Through fastp at Q25 and MiXCR, TCRdb rebuilt clones from the public reads, retaining in-frame beta chains. The sample data list around 59,000 clones, and under 20% of these were observed just once. The top ten hold less than 9.5% of the sample. Before undergoing thyroid surgery, none of the patients had been given any kind of treatment. Sequencing used blood. The receptors derive from a male donor with papillary thyroid cancer or a benign thyroid nodule (not recorded which). Some clones in this sample may be carry-over from other donors' samples.

This chain joins TRBV7-9 and TRBJ2-2, with D uncertain. CDR1 is SEHNR and CDR2 is FQNEAQ in the germline V gene (reference sequence). V lost 6 bases, J lost 11 bases, and 13 bases lay in between. This CDR3 is built from 12 residues. The CDR3 here is CASSMYAGELFF. The CDR3 DNA reads as TGTGCCAGCAGTATGTATGCTGGTGAGCTGTTTTTT.

With regard to this clone: This may be a read error, as it is one base from a much larger clone. The chain is built from TRBV9 and TRBJ2-5; perhaps TRBD1 as D (5 bases). V lost 3 bases and J lost 1, with 13 bases in between. The CDR3 covers 15 residues. Germline CDR1 reads SGDLS; CDR2 reads YYNGEE. CDR3 in DNA: TGTGCCAGCAGCGAGGGCAGGGCATTCCAAGAGACCCAGTACTTC. Amino acids: CASSEGRAFQETQYF.

This clone came up many times. CDR3: CASSRPGGMNTEAFF. The CDR3 DNA is TGTGCCAGCAGCCGTCCAGGGGGAATGAACACTGAAGCTTTCTTT. The chain combines TRBV13 with TRBJ1-1; 7 bases fit TRBD1. The J segment lost 0 bases and the V segment lost 5 bases, leaving 6 bases of the junction unmatched. The CDR3 extends over 15 amino acids. The germline gives CDR1 PRHDT, CDR2 FYEKMQ (reference sequence). The full variable domain, in which reference TRBV13 and TRBJ1-1 provide the parts outside the CDR3, is AAGVIQSPRHLIKEKRETATLKCYPIPRHDTVYWYQQGPGQDPQFLISFYEKMQSDKGSIPDRFSAQQFSDYHSELNMSSLELGDSALYFCASSRPGGMNTEAFFGQGTRLTVV.

This clone was observed a few times. The chain couples TRBV6-2 or TRBV6-3 to TRBJ2-7; possibly TRBD2 for D (5 bases). Germline CDR1 reads MNHEY; CDR2 reads SVGEGT. Trimming pared 3 bases from V and 3 bases from J, leaving 24 bases between. This CDR3 contains 18 residues. The CDR3 DNA reads TGTGCCAGCAGTTATGCCCCTGCGGGCCGACATGTGAACTACGAGCAGTACGTC. It encodes CASSYAPAGRHVNYEQYV.

This clone came up once. A much more abundant neighbour one base away suggests this may be a read error. The rearrangement uses TRBV4-1 and TRBJ2-3; TRBD2 matches 8 bases. J gave up 2 bases and V 10 bases, and 8 bases lay outside the gene matches. The CDR3 consists of 14 residues. Germline assignment: CDR1 MGHRA and CDR2 YSYEKL. CDR3 protein: CATPTSETTDTQYF. The DNA of the CDR3 is TGCGCCACTCCGACTAGCGAGACCACAGATACGCAGTATTTT.

This clone has just a few counts. The chain recombines TRBV13 with TRBJ2-1; possibly TRBD1 or TRBD2 for D (5 bases each). Germline values: CDR1 PRHDT, CDR2 FYEKMQ (reference sequence). Trimming stripped 5 bases from V and 0 bases from J, with 23 bases between. There are 19 residues in the CDR3. CDR3 amino acids: CASSAGRAVGLSSYNEQFF. CDR3 bases: TGTGCCAGCAGCGCCGGGCGGGCGGTGGGGCTAAGCTCCTACAATGAGCAGTTCTTC.

The table lists this clone with many counts. The chain employs TRBV7-9 and TRBJ2-7; a possible D gene is TRBD1 (5 bases). The length of the CDR3 is 13 residues. V lost 1 base and J 5 bases, leaving 9 bases between the germline ends. Per the germline V gene, CDR1 is SEHNR and CDR2 is FQNEAQ (reference sequence). CDR3 in amino acids: CASSLGQQDEQYV. In DNA form, the CDR3 reads TGTGCCAGCAGCTTAGGCCAACAGGACGAGCAGTACGTC.

Many counts were recorded for this clone. The chain is built from TRBV6-2 or TRBV6-3 and TRBJ2-1; 9 bases align to TRBD2. The CDR3 loop spans 17 amino acids. The germline gives CDR1 MNHEY, CDR2 SVGEGT. V shed 4 bases, J shed 1 base, and the junction held 8 bases outside the gene matches. The DNA of the CDR3 is TGTGCCAGCAGTTTGGTCCCTAGCGGGGTGTCCTACAATGAGCAGTTCTTC. Its protein product is CASSLVPSGVSYNEQFF.

A note on this clone: A much larger clone sits a single nucleotide away, making a read error possible. V and J are TRBV13 and TRBJ2-5; the match to TRBD1 covers 7 bases. V shed 5 bases, J shed 5 bases, and the junction held 8 bases outside the gene matches. Germline CDR1 reads PRHDT; CDR2 reads FYEKMQ (reference sequence). The CDR3 loop spans 14 amino acids. In DNA, the CDR3 is TGTGCCAGCAGCCAAGACAGGGTTTGTGAGACCCAGTACTTC. It codes for CASSQDRVCETQYF. Together with reference TRBV13 and TRBJ2-5, the CDR3 gives the full variable domain: AAGVIQSPRHLIKEKRETATLKCYPIPRHDTVYWYQQGPGQDPQFLISFYEKMQSDKGSIPDRFSAQQFSDYHSELNMSSLELGDSALYFCASSQDRVCETQYFGPGTRLLVL.

This clone was seen many times. J is TRBJ2-7 and V is TRBV20-1, with 11 bases fitting TRBD2. The V gene end was trimmed by 5 bases and the J gene end by 0 bases; junction bases not matched to a gene: 15. The CDR3 totals 18 residues. Germline V CDR1 and CDR2: DFQATT, SNEGSKA (reference sequence). The CDR3 here is CSALGSTSGSSSSYEQYV. CDR3 nucleotides: TGCAGTGCTTTAGGGTCAACTAGCGGGAGTTCTAGCTCCTACGAGCAGTACGTC.

This clone was counted between two and nine times. The germline gene is not matched at one end of the junction; a read error may be the cause. The gene calls are TRBV25-1 and TRBJ2-3, with D perhaps given as TRBD1 or TRBD2 (6 bases each). The germline V gene encodes CDR1 MGHDK and CDR2 SYGVNS. The CDR3 loop spans 12 amino acids. The CDR3 bases are TGTCCCAGCAGTGAGAGGACGGGGGCACAGTATTTT. This encodes CPSSERTGAQYF.

This clone was picked up many times. The genes are TRBV9 and TRBJ1-1, with a possible D match to TRBD1 (5 bases). The CDR3 runs to 16 residues. V shed 0 bases and J shed 4 bases, with 16 bases lying between them. Germline values: CDR1 SGDLS, CDR2 YYNGEE. The CDR3 DNA sequence: TGTGCCAGCAGCGTAGGTGGGGCAACATACGGCACTGAAGCTTTCTTT. It codes for CASSVGGATYGTEAFF.

The sample holds a few counts of this clone. A much larger clone is a single base away; this may be a read error. The chain carries TRBV28 and TRBJ2-4, with TRBD1 matching 11 bases. Germline-derived CDR1 and CDR2 are MDHEN and SYDVKM. The J segment lost 0 bases and the V segment lost 9 bases, leaving 7 bases of the junction unmatched. This CDR3 is built from 16 residues. The CDR3 is CARAGQGVLAKNIQYF. The CDR3 region has the DNA TGTGCCAGAGCGGGACAGGGGGTCCTAGCCAAAAACATTCAGTACTTC.

This clone was seen at least ten times. V gene TRBV6-2 or TRBV6-3 combines with J gene TRBJ1-5; tentative D call: TRBD1 (5 bases). V lost 8 bases and J lost 2, with 19 bases in between. The CDR3 is made up of 16 amino acids. Germline V gene lookup returns CDR1 MNHEY and CDR2 SVGEGT. CDR3: CASGLPWDGGNQPQHF. The CDR3 DNA follows: TGTGCCAGCGGACTCCCTTGGGACGGGGGCAATCAGCCCCAGCATTTT.

This clone was seen ten or more times. The V and J genes are TRBV18 and TRBJ2-5; the D is unclear. The CDR3 consists of 14 residues. Per the germline V gene, CDR1 is KGHSH and CDR2 is LQKENI. The germline V and J ends were trimmed by 0 bases and 1 base, with 6 bases remaining between them. The CDR3 DNA reads as TGTGCCAGCTCACCACCATCCCTCCAAGAGACCCAGTACTTC. Protein: CASSPPSLQETQYF.

This clone was counted between two and nine times. The chain is built from TRBV25-1 and TRBJ2-1; 7 bases agree with TRBD1. The CDR3 length is 16 residues. The V gene end was trimmed by 3 bases and the J gene end by 9 bases; junction bases not matched to a gene: 14. The germline CDR1 and CDR2 sequences are MGHDK and SYGVNS. The CDR3 nucleotides read TGTGCCAGCAGTGACCGGGAAAGGGGGCCAGGAGGTGAGCAGTTCTTC. Its protein is CASSDRERGPGGEQFF.

This clone is deemed medium-sized. The chain uses TRBV12-3 or TRBV12-4 and TRBJ2-7; unclear D gene. The V end lost 4 bases, the J end lost 5 bases, and 6 bases lay between the germline ends. The CDR3 length is 11 residues. The CDR3 coding sequence is TGTGCCAGCAGTTCGTCTAACGAGCAGTACTTC. Protein product: CASSSSNEQYF.

Concerning this clone itself: This sequence may be a read error, since a much larger clone differs from it by one base. Other DNA sequences of this sample code for an identical CDR3. This chain joins TRBV20-1 and TRBJ1-2, with 7 bases that match TRBD1. The CDR3 spans 15 residues. After removal of 7 bases from V and 6 bases from J, the junction contained 17 bases not matched to a gene. The germline V gene encodes CDR1 DFQATT and CDR2 SNEGSKA (reference sequence). The CDR3 region is CSGSGLNRGSDGYTF. CDR3 nucleotides: TGCAGTGGGAGCGGTCTCAACAGGGGCAGCGATGGCTACACCTTC.

This clone was recorded many times. The sample has other DNA sequences that encode this CDR3 too. V and J are TRBV10-2 and TRBJ2-1, with 9 bases fitting TRBD2. Germline loops: CDR1 WSHSY, CDR2 SAAADI. Trimming removed 2 bases from V and 3 bases from J; junction bases left unmatched: 2. This CDR3 has 15 residues. In DNA form, the CDR3 reads TGCGCCAGCAGTGAGAAGACTAGCGGCTACAATGAGCAGTTCTTC. Translated: CASSEKTSGYNEQFF.

This clone came up many times. The gene calls are TRBV6-2 or TRBV6-3 and TRBJ2-5; TRBD2 matches 12 bases. CDR1 MNHEY and CDR2 SVGEGT come from the germline V gene. The V segment lost 7 bases and the J segment 5 bases; nucleotides outside the gene matches: 17. CDR3 length equals 18 residues. CDR3 region: CASTPQLGLAGSRETQYF. CDR3 DNA: TGTGCCAGCACCCCCCAACTCGGACTAGCGGGGAGTCGGGAGACCCAGTACTTC.

Concerning this clone: A much larger clonotype is one base distant, so this may be a read error. V usage is TRBV5-5 and J usage is TRBJ1-1; D gene unclear. Trimming removed 0 bases from V and 0 bases from J, with 9 bases in between. The CDR3 totals 15 residues. Germline V gene lookup returns CDR1 SGHKS and CDR2 YYEKEE (reference sequence). The CDR3 DNA is TGTGCCAGCAGCTTGGGACATAACTTGAACACTGAAGCTTTCTTT. Its translation is CASSLGHNLNTEAFF.

This clone was picked up a small number of times. A single base separates this from a much larger clone, so it may be a read error. The chain joins TRBV12-3 or TRBV12-4 to TRBJ2-7, with a tentative D call TRBD1 (5 bases). Trimming left V 6 bases short and J 6 bases short, with 15 bases between. This CDR3 is built from 13 residues. CDR3 in DNA: TGTGCCAGCAGAGCAGGGTGCTACTGCGAGCAGTACTTC. Its protein product is CASRAGCYCEQYF.

This clone was seen at least ten times. The gene calls are TRBV14 and TRBJ1-5; D is perhaps TRBD1 (5 bases). V lost 2 bases and J 4 bases, leaving 9 bases between the germline ends. This CDR3 contains 14 residues. Germline-derived CDR1 and CDR2 are SGHDN and FVKESK. The CDR3 region is CASSQLGGNQPQHF. The CDR3 DNA sequence: TGTGCCAGCAGCCAACTGGGGGGGAATCAGCCCCAGCATTTT.